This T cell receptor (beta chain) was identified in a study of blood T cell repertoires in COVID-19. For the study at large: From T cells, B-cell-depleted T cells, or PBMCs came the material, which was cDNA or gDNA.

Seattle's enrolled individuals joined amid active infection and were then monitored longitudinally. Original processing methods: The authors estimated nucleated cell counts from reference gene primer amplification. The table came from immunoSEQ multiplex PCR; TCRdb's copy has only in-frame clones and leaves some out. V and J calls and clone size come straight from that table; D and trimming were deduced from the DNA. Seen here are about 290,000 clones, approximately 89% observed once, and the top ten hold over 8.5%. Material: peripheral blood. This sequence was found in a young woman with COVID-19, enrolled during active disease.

DNA of the CDR3: TGTGCCAGCAGTTTATCGACGGGACAGGGGGATTATGGCTACACCTTC. Encoded protein: CASSLSTGQGDYGYTF. The chain has TRBV27 and TRBJ1-2; 11 nucleotides align to TRBD1. After removal of 0 bases from V and 5 bases from J, the junction contained 5 bases not matched to a gene. CDR1 and CDR2 (germline): MNHEY, SMNVEV (reference sequence). This CDR3 contains 16 residues.